These 24 T cell receptor beta chains originate from one sample sequenced in a study of T cell changes during pregnancy in multiple sclerosis. TCRdb keeps only in-frame clones here, not all; method: immunoSEQ multiplex PCR. Here the sample spans about 59,000 clones, about 93% being singletons. The starting material was CD4+ T cells from peripheral blood mononuclear cells, obtained before pregnancy. These receptors originate from a female donor with multiple sclerosis, enrolled in a pregnancy study.

The CDR3 DNA reads as TGTGCCTGCCGGACAGGGACCAATCAGCCCCAGCATTTT. Residues: CACRTGTNQPQHF. This sequence joins TRBV19 and TRBJ1-5, with 8 positions matching TRBD1. The V and J ends lost 11 bases and 3 bases, in that order; junction bases with no gene match: 6. This CDR3 region has 13 residues. Looked up from germline, CDR1 is LNHDA and CDR2 is SQIVND (reference sequence).

The V gene is TRBV7-9, the J gene TRBJ2-4, with 8 bases matching TRBD1. The length of the CDR3 is 16 residues. Germline CDR1 reads SEHNR; CDR2 reads FQNEAQ (reference sequence). The V and J ends lost 1 base and 3 bases, in that order; junction bases with no gene match: 5. The CDR3: CASSLGAGTGKNIQYF. The CDR3 DNA reads as TGTGCCAGCAGCTTAGGGGCCGGGACAGGCAAAAACATTCAGTACTTC.

The chain links TRBV7-2 to TRBJ2-1, with 13 positions matching TRBD2. The CDR3 extends over 14 amino acids. With V trimmed by 5 bases and J by 15 bases, 10 bases remained unmatched. Germline assignment: CDR1 SGHTA and CDR2 FQGNSA. The CDR3 coding sequence is TGTGCCAGCAGCCCTACTAGCGGGAGGGGGTGGTCGTTCTTC. As protein: CASSPTSGRGWSFF.

The rearrangement links TRBV7-6 to TRBJ1-5; no reliable D call. This CDR3 is built from 19 residues. Germline lookup yields CDR1 SGHVS and CDR2 FNYEAQ. Trimming removed 4 bases from V and 8 bases from J, with 30 bases in between. CDR3 coding DNA: TGTGCCAGCAGCTCACGAGATTGGGATGGCGAACGGAGGGAGGAGCCCCAGCATTTT. Protein sequence: CASSSRDWDGERREEPQHF.

V is TRBV5-6 and J is TRBJ2-2; possibly TRBD1 for D (6 bases). CDR1 and CDR2 (germline): SGHDT, YYEEEE. V lost 0 bases to trimming and J lost 1 base, with 10 bases between them. This CDR3 spans 16 amino acids. The CDR3 loop is CASSLVETGNTGELFF. The CDR3 coding sequence is TGTGCCAGCAGCTTGGTAGAGACAGGGAACACCGGGGAGCTGTTTTTT.

The gene calls are TRBV5-4 and TRBJ1-1, with D perhaps matching TRBD1 (5 bases). The CDR3 runs 14 residues. Germline V gene lookup returns CDR1 SGHNT and CDR2 YYREEE (reference sequence). V was trimmed by 0 bases and J by 4 bases, leaving 10 bases between them. The CDR3: CASSLEGQSTEAFF. The CDR3 bases are TGTGCCAGCAGCTTGGAGGGGCAGAGCACTGAAGCTTTCTTT.

This sequence joins TRBV28 and TRBJ2-3, with 7 bases identical to TRBD2. The germline gives CDR1 MDHEN, CDR2 SYDVKM. J gave up 3 bases and V 1 base, and 7 bases lay outside the gene matches. The CDR3 extends over 16 amino acids. As DNA, the CDR3 is TGTGCCAGCAGTTTATATGGGGGAGGGCCAACAGATACGCAGTATTTT. As protein: CASSLYGGGPTDTQYF.

The chain joins TRBV5-1 to TRBJ2-5; maybe TRBD2 (5 bases). Per the germline V gene, CDR1 is SGHRS and CDR2 is YFSETQ. CDR3 length equals 16 residues. Between the trimmed V and J ends, which lost 4 bases and 2 bases, there was a span of 18 bases. CDR3 region: CASSRVAEGPQETQYF. In DNA form, the CDR3 reads TGCGCCAGCAGCCGGGTAGCCGAGGGCCCTCAAGAGACCCAGTACTTC.

V usage is TRBV11-2 and J usage is TRBJ2-7, with 7 bases fitting TRBD2. CDR1 and CDR2 from the germline V gene are SGHAT and FQNNGV. CDR3 length: 15 residues. Losses at the gene ends were 10 bases for V and 2 bases for J; bases not matched to a gene: 14. Here the CDR3 reads CATKEGPSGPYEQYF. In DNA form, the CDR3 reads TGTGCCACCAAAGAGGGGCCTAGCGGCCCCTACGAGCAGTACTTC.

This clone appeared a single time. The chain carries TRBV6-1 and TRBJ1-4, with D perhaps TRBD1 (6 bases). Per the germline V gene, CDR1 is MNHNS and CDR2 is SASEGT. V was pared by 6 bases and J by 4 bases, with 12 bases between. The CDR3 has 14 residues. CDR3 bases: TGTGCCAGCAGGAGAACAGGGCTTAATGAAAAACTGTTTTTT. Its protein is CASRRTGLNEKLFF.

The chain combines TRBV18 with TRBJ2-7; D is ambiguous. The germline V gene has CDR1 KGHSH and CDR2 LQKENI. This CDR3 has 13 residues. Trimming shortened V by 3 bases and J by 6 bases, and 12 bases separated the two germline ends. The CDR3 DNA sequence: TGTGCCAGCTCACCCCCGTCCATCGGCGAGCAGTACTTC. Translated: CASSPPSIGEQYF.

The rearrangement joins TRBV2 to TRBJ2-1; 10 bases line up with TRBD2. The CDR3 contains 16 residues. Trimming cost V 6 bases and J 2 bases; bases outside gene matches: 7. Per germline, CDR1 SNHLY and CDR2 FYNNEI. CDR3 nucleotides: TGTGCCAGCAGGGTTAGCGGGAGGCCCACCTACAATGAGCAGTTCTTC. It translates to CASRVSGRPTYNEQFF. The whole variable domain, filled in from reference TRBV2 and TRBJ2-1, reads EPEVTQTPSHQVTQMGQEVILRCVPISNHLYFYWYRQILGQKVEFLVSFYNNEISEKSEIFDDQFSVERPDGSNFTLKIRSTKLEDSAMYFCASRVSGRPTYNEQFFGPGTRLTVL.

The chain uses TRBV9 and TRBJ1-1; 8 nucleotides agree with TRBD1. Germline V gene data show CDR1 as SGDLS and CDR2 as YYNGEE. V lost 4 bases to trimming and J lost 1 base; unmatched junction nucleotides: 6. The length of the CDR3 is 15 residues. In nucleotides, the CDR3 is TGTGCCAGCAGCCAATTCGACAGGGGGAACACTGAAGCTTTCTTT. Its translation: CASSQFDRGNTEAFF.

In its sample, this clone was seen once. This chain connects TRBV13 to TRBJ2-3; 7 nucleotides line up with TRBD2. CDR1 PRHDT and CDR2 FYEKMQ come from the germline V gene (reference sequence). The J segment lost 0 bases and the V segment lost 5 bases, leaving 5 bases of the junction unmatched. This CDR3 comprises 15 residues. As DNA, the CDR3 is TGTGCCAGCAGCCCCGGGGGGACTAGCACAGATACGCAGTATTTT. Translating gives CASSPGGTSTDTQYF.

The genes are TRBV2 and TRBJ2-7; no firm D call. The CDR3 spans 11 residues. Germline CDR1 and CDR2: SNHLY and FYNNEI. Deletions cut 5 bases from V and 2 bases from J, with 4 bases between. The CDR3 nucleotides are TGTGCCAGCAGTCCTGCCTACGAGCAGTACTTC. This codes for CASSPAYEQYF. Combining the CDR3 with reference TRBV2 and TRBJ2-7 gives the whole variable domain EPEVTQTPSHQVTQMGQEVILRCVPISNHLYFYWYRQILGQKVEFLVSFYNNEISEKSEIFDDQFSVERPDGSNFTLKIRSTKLEDSAMYFCASSPAYEQYFGPGTRLTVT.

The chain recombines TRBV20-1 with TRBJ2-1; D uncertain. The V gene's germline CDR1 is DFQATT and CDR2 SNEGSKA (reference sequence). Trimming stripped 3 bases from V and 8 bases from J, with 5 bases between. The CDR3 is made up of 10 amino acids. In DNA, the CDR3 is TGCAGTGCTAGTTTCGATGAGCAGTTCTTC. It translates to CSASFDEQFF.

This sequence joins TRBV19 and TRBJ2-3; D is possibly TRBD2 (6 bases). The CDR3 consists of 16 residues. The germline CDR1 and CDR2 sequences are LNHDA and SQIVND (reference sequence). V was clipped by 6 bases and J by 2 bases, with 18 bases between them. The CDR3: CASSREIRGNTDTQYF. Here the CDR3 DNA reads TGTGCCAGTAGCCGGGAGATTAGGGGAAACACAGATACGCAGTATTTT.

This chain links TRBV18 with TRBJ1-1, with TRBD1 matching 7 bases. The CDR3 runs to 14 residues. In germline, CDR1 is KGHSH, CDR2 LQKENI. Trimming cost V 4 bases and J 5 bases; bases outside gene matches: 7. CDR3 DNA: TGTGCCAGCTCACTTAGGACAGGTTGGACTGAAGCTTTCTTT. Its translation is CASSLRTGWTEAFF.

The chain has TRBV5-1 and TRBJ2-1; 11 bases fit TRBD2. J was trimmed by 4 bases and V by 7 bases; bases with no gene match: 7. This CDR3 is 15 amino acids long. CDR1 is SGHRS, CDR2 YFSETQ, per germline. CDR3 in amino acids: CASSPGTSGYNEQFF. The CDR3 nucleotides are TGCGCCAGCTCGCCCGGGACTAGCGGTTACAATGAGCAGTTCTTC.

The V and J genes are TRBV4-3 and TRBJ1-1; perhaps TRBD1 as D (6 bases). This CDR3 has 14 amino acids. The germline V and J ends were trimmed by 4 bases and 3 bases, with 12 bases remaining between them. The germline gives CDR1 LGHNA, CDR2 YSLEER. The CDR3 DNA reads TGCGCCAGCAGCCGGAAACAGGGAGACACTGAAGCTTTCTTT. Translation: CASSRKQGDTEAFF.

The rearrangement links TRBV6-4 to TRBJ2-1, with 8 nucleotides matching TRBD1. There are 15 residues in the CDR3. V was clipped by 6 bases and J by 5 bases; unmatched bases: 9. Germline lookup yields CDR1 MRHNA and CDR2 SNTAGT. This chain's CDR3 is CASRSDRGSHNEQFF. The CDR3 DNA sequence: TGTGCCAGCAGATCAGACAGGGGATCCCACAATGAGCAGTTCTTC.

The genes are TRBV19 and TRBJ1-3, with D perhaps TRBD1 (5 bases). V lost 5 bases and J lost 1, with 6 bases in between. The CDR3 consists of 13 residues. The germline CDR1 and CDR2 sequences are LNHDA and SQIVND (reference sequence). The DNA of the CDR3 is TGTGCCAGTAGTCAGGGTTCTGGAAACACCATATATTTT. Translated, it gives CASSQGSGNTIYF.

This chain connects TRBV30 to TRBJ1-4, with D perhaps TRBD1 (6 bases). The CDR3 covers 14 residues. The germline V gene has CDR1 GTSNPN and CDR2 SVGIG (reference sequence). V was pared by 2 bases and J by 8 bases, with 15 bases between. The CDR3 region is CAWSRSGGKEKLFF. CDR3 in DNA: TGTGCCTGGAGTAGGTCTGGGGGCAAAGAAAAACTGTTTTTT.

The chain links TRBV7-9 to TRBJ2-3; TRBD2 aligns across 9 bases. The junction had 5 bases not matched to a gene; V was cut back by 3 bases and J by 4 bases. Germline V gene sequence: CDR1 SEHNR, CDR2 FQNEAQ (reference sequence). This CDR3 region has 15 residues. The CDR3 DNA reads as TGTGCCAGCAGCTTTTGGCGGGAGGGCCCAGATACGCAGTATTTT. This encodes CASSFWREGPDTQYF.